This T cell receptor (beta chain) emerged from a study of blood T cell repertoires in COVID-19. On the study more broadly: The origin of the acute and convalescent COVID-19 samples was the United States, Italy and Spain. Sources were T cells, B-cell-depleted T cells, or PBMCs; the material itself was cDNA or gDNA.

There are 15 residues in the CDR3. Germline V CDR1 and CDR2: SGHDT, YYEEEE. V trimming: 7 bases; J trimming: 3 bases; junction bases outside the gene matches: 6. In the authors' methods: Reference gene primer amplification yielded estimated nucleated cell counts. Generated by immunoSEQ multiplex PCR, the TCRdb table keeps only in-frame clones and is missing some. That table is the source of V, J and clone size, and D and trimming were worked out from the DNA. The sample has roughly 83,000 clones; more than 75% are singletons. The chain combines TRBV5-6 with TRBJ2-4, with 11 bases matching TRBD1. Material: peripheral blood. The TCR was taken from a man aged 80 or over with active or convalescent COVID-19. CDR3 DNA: TGTGCCAGCGGAAGGACAGGGGGCGACAAAAACATTCAGTACTTC. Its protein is CASGRTGGDKNIQYF. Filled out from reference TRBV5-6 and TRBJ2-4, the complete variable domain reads DAGVTQSPTHLIKTRGQQVTLRCSPKSGHDTVSWYQQALGQGPQFIFQYYEEEERQRGNFPDRFSGHQFPNYSSELNVNALLLGDSALYLCASGRTGGDKNIQYFGAGTRLSVL.